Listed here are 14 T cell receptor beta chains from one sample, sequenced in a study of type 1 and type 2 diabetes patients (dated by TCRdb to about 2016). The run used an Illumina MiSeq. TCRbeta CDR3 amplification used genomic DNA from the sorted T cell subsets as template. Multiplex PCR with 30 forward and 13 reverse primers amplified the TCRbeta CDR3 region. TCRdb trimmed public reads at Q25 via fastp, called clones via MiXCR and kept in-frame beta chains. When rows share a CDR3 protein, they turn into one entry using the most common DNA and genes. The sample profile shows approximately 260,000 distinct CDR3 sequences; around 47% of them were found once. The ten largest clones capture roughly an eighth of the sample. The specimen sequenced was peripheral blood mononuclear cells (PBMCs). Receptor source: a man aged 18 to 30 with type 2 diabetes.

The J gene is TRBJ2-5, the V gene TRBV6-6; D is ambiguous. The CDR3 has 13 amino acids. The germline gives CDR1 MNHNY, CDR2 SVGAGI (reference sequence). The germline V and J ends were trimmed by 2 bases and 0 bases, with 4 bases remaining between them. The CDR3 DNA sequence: TGTGCCAGCAGTTACCATAACCAAGAGACCCAGTACTTC. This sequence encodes CASSYHNQETQYF.

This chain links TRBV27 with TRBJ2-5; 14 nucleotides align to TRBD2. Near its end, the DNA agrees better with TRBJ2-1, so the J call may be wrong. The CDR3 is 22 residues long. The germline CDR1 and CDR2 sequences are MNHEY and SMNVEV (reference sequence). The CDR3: CASGIQQGILRLAGGRDNEQFF. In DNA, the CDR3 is TGTGCCAGCGGGATACAGCAGGGGATATTAAGACTAGCGGGAGGGCGGGACAATGAGCAGTTCTTC.

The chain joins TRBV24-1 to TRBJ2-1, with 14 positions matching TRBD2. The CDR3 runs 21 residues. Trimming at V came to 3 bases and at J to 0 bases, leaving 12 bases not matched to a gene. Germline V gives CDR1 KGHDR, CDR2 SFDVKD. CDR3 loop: CATSDAAGLAGGPSSYNEQFF. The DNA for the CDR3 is TGTGCCACCAGTGATGCTGCCGGACTAGCGGGGGGCCCGAGCTCCTACAATGAGCAGTTCTTC.

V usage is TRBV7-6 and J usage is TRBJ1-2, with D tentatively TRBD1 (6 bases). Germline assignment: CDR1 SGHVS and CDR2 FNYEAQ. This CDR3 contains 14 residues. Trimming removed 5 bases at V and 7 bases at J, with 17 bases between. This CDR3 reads CASSGADRSAGYTF. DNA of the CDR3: TGTGCCAGCAGCGGCGCCGACAGGTCTGCTGGCTACACCTTC. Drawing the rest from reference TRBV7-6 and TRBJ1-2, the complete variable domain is GAGVSQSPRYKVTKRGQDVALRCDPISGHVSLYWYRQALGQGPEFLTYFNYEAQQDKSGLPNDRFSAERPEGSISTLTIQRTEQRDSAMYRCASSGADRSAGYTFGSGTRLTVV.

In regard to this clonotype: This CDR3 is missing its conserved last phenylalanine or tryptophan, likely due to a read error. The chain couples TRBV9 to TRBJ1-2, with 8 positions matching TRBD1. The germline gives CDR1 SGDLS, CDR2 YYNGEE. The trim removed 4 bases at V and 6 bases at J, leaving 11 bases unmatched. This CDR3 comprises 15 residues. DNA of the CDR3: TGTGCCAGCAGCCTCCAATTGACAGGGGATGATGGCTACACCCTC. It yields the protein CASSLQLTGDDGYTL.

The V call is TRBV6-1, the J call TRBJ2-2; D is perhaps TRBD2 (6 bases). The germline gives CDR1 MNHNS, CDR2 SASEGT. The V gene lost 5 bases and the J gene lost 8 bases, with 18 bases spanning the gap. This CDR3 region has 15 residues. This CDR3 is CASSLGHGGRGELFF. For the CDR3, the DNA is TGTGCCAGCAGTTTAGGGCACGGAGGGAGAGGGGAGCTGTTTTTT.

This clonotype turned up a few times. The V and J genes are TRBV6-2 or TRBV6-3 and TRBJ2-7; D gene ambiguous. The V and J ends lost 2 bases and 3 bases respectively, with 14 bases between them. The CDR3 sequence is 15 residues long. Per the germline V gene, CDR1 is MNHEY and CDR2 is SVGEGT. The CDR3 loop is CASSYREAYVYEQYF. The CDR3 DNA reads TGTGCCAGCAGTTACAGGGAAGCATATGTCTACGAGCAGTACTTC.

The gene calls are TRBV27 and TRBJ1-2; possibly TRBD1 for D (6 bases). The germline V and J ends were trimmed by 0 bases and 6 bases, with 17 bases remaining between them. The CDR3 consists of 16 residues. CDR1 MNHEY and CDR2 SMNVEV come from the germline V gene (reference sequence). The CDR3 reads CASSLSYGGNGDGYTF. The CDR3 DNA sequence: TGTGCCAGCAGTTTATCGTACGGGGGCAACGGGGATGGCTACACCTTC.

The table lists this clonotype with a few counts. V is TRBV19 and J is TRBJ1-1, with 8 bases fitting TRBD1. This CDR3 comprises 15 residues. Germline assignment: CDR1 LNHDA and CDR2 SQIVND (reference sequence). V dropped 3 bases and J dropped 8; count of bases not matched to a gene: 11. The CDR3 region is CASSIGIQGAMEAFF. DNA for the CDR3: TGTGCCAGTAGTATTGGGATTCAGGGGGCAATGGAAGCTTTCTTT.

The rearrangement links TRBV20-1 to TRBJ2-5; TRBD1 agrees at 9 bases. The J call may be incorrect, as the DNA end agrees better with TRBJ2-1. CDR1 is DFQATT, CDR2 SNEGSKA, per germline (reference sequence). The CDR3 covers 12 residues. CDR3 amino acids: CSAEGQGNEQFF. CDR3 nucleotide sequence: TGCAGTGCTGAGGGACAGGGCAATGAGCAGTTCTTC.

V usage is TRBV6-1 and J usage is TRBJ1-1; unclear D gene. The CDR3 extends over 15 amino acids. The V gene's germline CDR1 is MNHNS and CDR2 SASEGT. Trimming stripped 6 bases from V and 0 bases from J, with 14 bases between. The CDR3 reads CASSDPGVMNTEAFF. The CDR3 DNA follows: TGTGCCAGCAGCGACCCGGGAGTTATGAACACTGAAGCTTTCTTT.

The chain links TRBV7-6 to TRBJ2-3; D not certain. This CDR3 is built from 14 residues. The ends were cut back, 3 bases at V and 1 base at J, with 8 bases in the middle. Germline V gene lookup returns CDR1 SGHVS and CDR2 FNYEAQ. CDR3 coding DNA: TGTGCCAGCAGCTTCTTTCAGGGCACAGATACGCAGTATTTT. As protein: CASSFFQGTDTQYF.

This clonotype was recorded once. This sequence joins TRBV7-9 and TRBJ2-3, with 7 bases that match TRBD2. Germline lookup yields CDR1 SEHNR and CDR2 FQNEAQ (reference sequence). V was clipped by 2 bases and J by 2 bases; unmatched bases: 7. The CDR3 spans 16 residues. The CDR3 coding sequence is TGTGCCAGCAGCTTAAGGCTAGCGGTGGACACAGATACGCAGTATTTT. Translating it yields CASSLRLAVDTDTQYF.

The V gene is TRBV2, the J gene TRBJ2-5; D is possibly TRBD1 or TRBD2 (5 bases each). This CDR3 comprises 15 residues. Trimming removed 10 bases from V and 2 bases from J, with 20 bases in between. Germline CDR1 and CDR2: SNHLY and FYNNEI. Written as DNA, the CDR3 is TGTGCCAAAAGGGCGGTCCGGGACGGGCAAGAGACCCAGTACTTC. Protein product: CAKRAVRDGQETQYF.